The 3 T cell receptor beta chains in this list originate from one sample, sequenced in a study of blood T cell repertoires in COVID-19. The method was immunoSEQ multiplex PCR; TCRdb's version includes in-frame clones alone and lacks a portion of them. The sample consists of 240,000 or so clones, 70% to 90% of them appearing once. The sequenced material came from PBMCs or T cells enriched from blood (not recorded which). The source of these receptors is a man aged 50 to 60 who had been exposed to COVID-19.

The rearrangement links TRBV5-6 to TRBJ2-1; weak D call: TRBD1 (5 bases). The CDR3 totals 15 residues. V was trimmed by 5 bases and J by 0 bases, leaving 12 bases between them. Germline lookup yields CDR1 SGHDT and CDR2 YYEEEE. CDR3 sequence: CASSPGYSSYNEQFF. As DNA, the CDR3 is TGTGCCAGCAGTCCAGGGTATAGCTCCTACAATGAGCAGTTCTTC.

This clone turned up a few times. The chain links TRBV11-2 to TRBJ1-2, with D maybe TRBD1 (5 bases). The CDR3 loop spans 18 amino acids. V was shortened by 2 bases and J by 2 bases, with 21 bases between the two germline ends. CDR1 and CDR2 (germline): SGHAT, FQNNGV. CDR3 bases: TGTGCCAGCAGCTTAAATTTCGGCAGGGCGGCATACAACTATGGCTACACCTTC. This gives the protein CASSLNFGRAAYNYGYTF.

The chain carries TRBV7-9 and TRBJ1-1; D gene unclear. This CDR3 comprises 11 residues. Germline lookup yields CDR1 SEHNR and CDR2 FQNEAQ (reference sequence). V shed 3 bases and J shed 11 bases, with 10 bases lying between them. CDR3 amino acids: CASSFIPGAFF. The CDR3 DNA reads as TGTGCCAGCAGCTTCATACCGGGGGCTTTCTTT. The complete variable domain, with remaining parts taken from reference TRBV7-9 and TRBJ1-1, reads DTGVSQNPRHKITKRGQNVTFRCDPISEHNRLYWYRQTLGQGPEFLTYFQNEAQLEKSRLLSDRFSAERPKGSFSTLEIQRTEQGDSAMYLCASSFIPGAFFGQGTRLTVV.